This T cell receptor beta chain derives from a study of patients and donors after allogeneic stem cell transplantation. TCRdb re-called the RT-PCR reads through MiXCR, storing one row per CDR3 protein. In the table there are about 8,300 distinct CDR3 sequences, 11% of which are singletons. This clonotype has a handful of counts. Material for sequencing was blood, either unsorted or a sorted T cell fraction (not recorded which). This sequence was found in a human donor who was either an allogeneic HSCT recipient or a stem cell or donor lymphocyte infusion donor (not recorded which). It is not recorded whose cells these are; they may come from a transplant donor.

CDR3 amino acids: CASRWDPSEQETQYF. CDR3 DNA sequence: TGTGCCAGCAGATGGGACCCATCTGAACAAGAGACCCAGTACTTC. The V and J genes are TRBV27 and TRBJ2-5; D may correspond to TRBD1 or TRBD2 (5 bases each). V lost 6 bases, J lost 2 bases, and 16 bases lay in between. Germline lookup yields CDR1 MNHEY and CDR2 SMNVEV (reference sequence). The CDR3 totals 15 residues.